Below, 29 T cell receptor beta chains from the same sample are listed, as sequenced in a study of shared clonotypes between healthy human individuals. TCRdb's copy holds only in-frame clones and misses some; the assay was immunoSEQ multiplex PCR. The table lists 2 million to 2.5 million clones, over 90% of them singletons. Sample: naive CD4+ T cells from PBMCs. The subset here: CD45RA+ positively selected. These receptors were obtained from a man between 18 and 29 years old in good health. Some clones in this sample may be carry-over from other donors' samples.

The chain has TRBV5-1 and TRBJ2-7; a weak D match, TRBD2 (6 bases). Germline V gene lookup returns CDR1 SGHRS and CDR2 YFSETQ. There are 17 residues in the CDR3. Trimming took off 1 base at V and 6 bases at J, with 23 bases between the two ends. CDR3 bases: TGCGCCAGCAGCTTGAATGGGGTCGGAGGGAGTTCGGCCGAGCAGTACTTC. The encoded protein is CASSLNGVGGSSAEQYF.

This chain uses TRBV29-1 with TRBJ2-5; 9 bases are a match to TRBD1. Germline CDR1 reads SQVTM; CDR2 reads ANQGSEA. CDR3 length: 13 residues. The J segment lost 5 bases and the V segment lost 6 bases, leaving 7 bases of the junction unmatched. The CDR3 region is CSVMTGGRETQYF. The CDR3 DNA sequence: TGCAGCGTCATGACAGGGGGTAGGGAGACCCAGTACTTC. Together with reference TRBV29-1 and TRBJ2-5, the CDR3 gives the full variable domain: SAVISQKPSRDICQRGTSLTIQCQVDSQVTMMFWYRQQPGQSLTLIATANQGSEATYESGFVIDKFPISRPNLTFSTLTVSNMSPEDSSIYLCSVMTGGRETQYFGPGTRLLVL.

The J gene is TRBJ1-2, the V gene TRBV27; no clear D. V gave up 3 bases and J gave up 6 bases, with 17 bases separating them. The CDR3 spans 15 residues. Germline V CDR1 and CDR2: MNHEY, SMNVEV (reference sequence). CDR3 loop: CASSFVPNAGDGYTF. The DNA for the CDR3 is TGTGCCAGCAGTTTCGTTCCGAATGCTGGGGATGGCTACACCTTC.

The chain employs TRBV19 and TRBJ2-1; perhaps TRBD2 as D (5 bases). Deletions cut 10 bases from V and 8 bases from J, with 18 bases between. CDR1 LNHDA and CDR2 SQIVND come from the germline V gene (reference sequence). The CDR3 is made up of 13 amino acids. CDR3 in DNA: TGTGCCACCCAGGACTGGCGGTTAGATGAGCAGTTCTTC. Protein sequence: CATQDWRLDEQFF.

The chain carries TRBV28 and TRBJ2-7; perhaps TRBD1 as D (5 bases). The CDR3 totals 14 residues. Trimming stripped 4 bases from V and 7 bases from J, with 17 bases between. CDR1 and CDR2 (germline): MDHEN, SYDVKM. The CDR3 DNA is TGTGCCAGCAGTTCTACCAGACAGTACTTAGAGCAGTACTTC. This codes for CASSSTRQYLEQYF.

J is TRBJ2-5 and V is TRBV18; D is unresolved. Trimming pared 3 bases from V and 2 bases from J, leaving 10 bases between. The germline V gene encodes CDR1 KGHSH and CDR2 LQKENI. The CDR3 is 14 amino acids. The CDR3 DNA reads TGTGCCAGCTCACCGGCGCCCGTGCAAGAGACCCAGTACTTC. This sequence encodes CASSPAPVQETQYF.

The chain uses TRBV21-1 and TRBJ1-5; the table's D call of TRBD1 was not tested on the DNA. TRBV21-1 is deemed a pseudogene. The CDR3 runs to 15 residues. CDR3 bases: TGTGCCAGCAGCATTGGACAGCTTAGCAATCAGCCCCAGCATTTT. Its protein is CASSIGQLSNQPQHF.

In the case of this clone: At the DNA level, this CDR3 is encoded by other sequences in the same sample as well. The V and J genes are TRBV9 and TRBJ2-3; D gene unclear. Germline lookup yields CDR1 SGDLS and CDR2 YYNGEE. V was cut by 0 bases and J by 5 bases, with 4 bases left in between. The CDR3 is made up of 12 amino acids. This CDR3 is CASSVVEDTQYF. In DNA form, the CDR3 reads TGTGCCAGCAGCGTAGTCGAAGATACGCAGTATTTT.

In this sample, this clone turned up once. CDR3 residues: CAISEGGIGNQPQHF. DNA for the CDR3: TGTGCCATCAGTGAGGGAGGTATAGGGAATCAGCCCCAGCATTTT. The genes are TRBV10-3 and TRBJ1-5, with unresolved D. The CDR3 totals 15 residues. Germline CDR1 ENHRY, CDR2 SYGVKD. V lost 2 bases to trimming and J lost 4 bases, with 12 bases between them.

V gene TRBV18 combines with J gene TRBJ1-2, with D tentatively TRBD1 (6 bases). Trimming cost V 5 bases and J 5 bases, with 12 bases left between them. Germline CDR1 is KGHSH and CDR2 is LQKENI. The CDR3 has 13 amino acids. The CDR3 reads CASSTTGTYGYTF. The CDR3 nucleotides read TGTGCCAGCTCAACGACAGGCACTTATGGCTACACCTTC.

The gene calls are TRBV6-6 and TRBJ1-1; D is ambiguous. Per germline, CDR1 MNHNY and CDR2 SVGAGI (reference sequence). V lost 1 base and J 0 bases, leaving 3 bases between the germline ends. This CDR3 region has 13 residues. This chain's CDR3 is CASSYFVNTEAFF. CDR3 sequence (DNA): TGTGCCAGCAGTTACTTCGTGAACACTGAAGCTTTCTTT.

As to this clone: The sample holds other DNA sequences that translate to the same CDR3. The chain carries TRBV18 and TRBJ1-2; TRBD1 matches at 7 bases. Germline V gives CDR1 KGHSH, CDR2 LQKENI. Losses at the gene ends were 2 bases for V and 5 bases for J; bases not matched to a gene: 5. CDR3 length: 14 amino acids. CDR3 in amino acids: CASSPTGTAYGYTF. In DNA, the CDR3 is TGTGCCAGCTCACCAACCGGGACAGCTTATGGCTACACCTTC.

This clone was recorded once. The rearrangement joins TRBV10-3 to TRBJ2-7; D gene unclear. This CDR3 comprises 13 residues. Between the trimmed V and J ends, which lost 6 bases and 5 bases, there was a span of 14 bases. The germline V gene has CDR1 ENHRY and CDR2 SYGVKD. The DNA of the CDR3 is TGTGCCATCAGCGGCAGCCCCTCGGACGAGCAGTACTTC. It is translated as CAISGSPSDEQYF.

V and J are TRBV5-1 and TRBJ1-1; no clear D. The CDR3 length is 14 residues. V lost 0 bases, J lost 11 bases, and 17 bases lay in between. The germline V gene encodes CDR1 SGHRS and CDR2 YFSETQ. The DNA of the CDR3 is TGCGCCAGCAGCTTGGAGGCAGGTGGAGACTTGGCTTTCTTT. It yields the protein CASSLEAGGDLAFF.

As regards this clone: The same CDR3 arises from other DNA sequences in this sample as well. The rearrangement links TRBV28 to TRBJ1-5; possibly TRBD1 for D (6 bases). V was cut by 2 bases and J by 7 bases, with 6 bases left in between. Germline V gene sequence: CDR1 MDHEN, CDR2 SYDVKM. The CDR3 sequence is 12 residues long. The CDR3, as DNA: TGTGCCAGCAGTTTAAGGGGGCAGCCCCAGCATTTT. Translated, it gives CASSLRGQPQHF. Variable domain in full (rest from reference TRBV28 and TRBJ1-5): DVKVTQSSRYLVKRTGEKVFLECVQDMDHENMFWYRQDPGLGLRLIYFSYDVKMKEKGDIPEGYSVSREKKERFSLILESASTNQTSMYLCASSLRGQPQHFGDGTRLSIL.

The CDR3 DNA reads as TGCGCCAGCAGCCAAGATACTCTCGCAACTAATGAAAAACTGTTTTTT. Translation: CASSQDTLATNEKLFF. This sequence joins TRBV4-1 and TRBJ1-4; D is undetermined. Trimming left V 0 bases short and J 0 bases short, with 8 bases between. Germline V gene data show CDR1 as MGHRA and CDR2 as YSYEKL. CDR3 length: 16 residues.

The chain carries TRBV14 and TRBJ2-2; D may be TRBD2 (5 bases). The germline gives CDR1 SGHDN, CDR2 FVKESK. CDR3 size: 15 residues. The germline V and J ends were trimmed by 1 base and 5 bases, with 11 bases remaining between them. The CDR3 here is CASSQVRGWTGELFF. The CDR3, as DNA: TGTGCCAGCAGCCAAGTACGGGGTTGGACCGGGGAGCTGTTTTTT.

This chain links TRBV10-3 with TRBJ2-5; tentative D call: TRBD2 (5 bases). V was pared by 2 bases and J by 1 base, with 11 bases between. Looked up from germline, CDR1 is ENHRY and CDR2 is SYGVKD. This CDR3 is 15 amino acids long. The CDR3 DNA reads as TGTGCCATCAGTGAGCGGGATGGGGTCCAAGAGACCCAGTACTTC. Protein: CAISERDGVQETQYF.

The chain is built from TRBV28 and TRBJ2-2; 7 bases agree with TRBD1. From germline, CDR1 is MDHEN and CDR2 SYDVKM. V gave up 9 bases and J gave up 6 bases; unmatched junction bases: 4. This CDR3 region has 12 residues. The CDR3 protein is CASITGAGELFF. The CDR3 DNA sequence: TGTGCCAGTATCACAGGGGCCGGGGAGCTGTTTTTT.

This clone was found a few times. Other DNA variants within this sample encode the same CDR3. The rearrangement joins TRBV2 to TRBJ2-5, with D unresolved. The CDR3 runs to 12 residues. CDR1 and CDR2 from the germline V gene are SNHLY and FYNNEI. Trimming took off 0 bases at V and 2 bases at J, with 1 base between the two ends. The CDR3 region is CASSEAQETQYF. CDR3 nucleotide sequence: TGTGCCAGCAGTGAAGCGCAAGAGACCCAGTACTTC.

V gene TRBV6-1 combines with J gene TRBJ2-1; D gene uncertain. V dropped 2 bases and J dropped 0 bases, with 14 bases sitting between them. Germline lookup yields CDR1 MNHNS and CDR2 SASEGT. The CDR3 has 17 amino acids. This CDR3 reads CASSEYIGSSSYNEQFF. The CDR3 DNA is TGTGCCAGCAGTGAATACATCGGGTCTAGCTCCTACAATGAGCAGTTCTTC.

The gene calls are TRBV5-1 and TRBJ2-1; 8 bases agree with TRBD2. V lost 4 bases to trimming and J lost 6 bases; unmatched junction nucleotides: 9. The CDR3 has 15 amino acids. Germline lookup yields CDR1 SGHRS and CDR2 YFSETQ. CDR3 nucleotide sequence: TGCGCCAGCAGCCCGGGAGGGCCGGTGGGCAATGAGCAGTTCTTC. Translating gives CASSPGGPVGNEQFF.

This chain joins TRBV2 and TRBJ1-2, with D possibly being TRBD1 (6 bases). V lost 1 base and J lost 9, with 9 bases in between. Germline CDR1 SNHLY, CDR2 FYNNEI. This CDR3 is built from 12 residues. The CDR3 bases are TGTGCCAGCAGTGAAGAAGGGGGAAGCTACACCTTC. Translated, it gives CASSEEGGSYTF.

In its sample, this clone was seen a few times. The same CDR3 also results from other DNA sequences found in this sample. The rearrangement links TRBV6-6 to TRBJ2-7, with 10 bases lining up with TRBD1. CDR3 length: 16 residues. Germline lookup yields CDR1 MNHNY and CDR2 SVGAGI (reference sequence). V was clipped by 0 bases and J by 5 bases; unmatched bases: 7. CDR3 bases: TGTGCCAGCAGTTACTCGCCCGGGACAGGGGTCGACGAGCAGTACTTC. Residues: CASSYSPGTGVDEQYF.

Concerning this clone: The sample has other DNA sequences that encode this CDR3 too. The genes are TRBV2 and TRBJ1-5; 8 nucleotides align to TRBD1. Germline V CDR1 and CDR2: SNHLY, FYNNEI. The CDR3 has 15 amino acids. V lost 6 bases, J lost 1 base, and 5 bases stayed unmatched. The CDR3 bases are TGTGCCAGCAGATCCGGGACAGGAAGCAATCAGCCCCAGCATTTT. Encoded protein: CASRSGTGSNQPQHF. Using reference TRBV2 and TRBJ1-5 for the parts outside the CDR3, the full variable domain is EPEVTQTPSHQVTQMGQEVILRCVPISNHLYFYWYRQILGQKVEFLVSFYNNEISEKSEIFDDQFSVERPDGSNFTLKIRSTKLEDSAMYFCASRSGTGSNQPQHFGDGTRLSIL.

The chain joins TRBV9 to TRBJ2-5; TRBD2 matches at 9 bases. The CDR3 contains 16 residues. After removal of 4 bases from V and 5 bases from J, the junction contained 12 bases not matched to a gene. CDR1 is SGDLS, CDR2 YYNGEE, per germline. Here the CDR3 reads CASSPVVAGVPETQYF. In DNA, the CDR3 is TGTGCCAGCAGCCCAGTCGTAGCGGGAGTACCGGAGACCCAGTACTTC.

This clone has just one count. The rearrangement joins TRBV4-1 to TRBJ2-2, with 7 bases identical to TRBD1. Losses at the gene ends were 4 bases for V and 3 bases for J; bases not matched to a gene: 5. CDR3 length equals 15 residues. The V gene's germline CDR1 is MGHRA and CDR2 YSYEKL. The CDR3 reads CASSLLGTDTGELFF. Here the CDR3 DNA reads TGCGCCAGCAGCCTTCTAGGGACAGACACCGGGGAGCTGTTTTTT.

J is TRBJ1-1 and V is TRBV28; D not resolved. There are 14 residues in the CDR3. Between the trimmed V and J ends, which lost 4 bases and 0 bases, there was a span of 9 bases. Germline lookup yields CDR1 MDHEN and CDR2 SYDVKM. CDR3 residues: CASSWGSLNTEAFF. In DNA form, the CDR3 reads TGTGCCAGCAGTTGGGGATCATTGAACACTGAAGCTTTCTTT.

The chain combines TRBV2 with TRBJ1-2; D ambiguous. Germline CDR1 and CDR2: SNHLY and FYNNEI. This CDR3 spans 14 amino acids. Trimming pared 4 bases from V and 6 bases from J, leaving 15 bases between. The DNA of the CDR3 is TGTGCCAGCAGTGTTGTGGAAAGATCGAATGGCTACACCTTC. This encodes CASSVVERSNGYTF.